The entry below gives a single TCR beta chain sequence along with its context. The data stem from a study of early T cells in non-severe SARS-CoV-2 infection. Study context: Chains stayed unpaired after sequencing of bulk RNA from unsorted whole blood.

Germline V gives CDR1 SGHVS, CDR2 FNYEAQ. V lost 5 bases and J lost 0; bases outside the gene matches: 7. There are 17 residues in the CDR3. Using its own MiXCR run on the 5' RACE reads, TCRdb lists one record per CDR3 protein. Found here are tens of thousands of distinct CDR3 sequences, more than 10% of them singletons; the top ten hold roughly 16%. The sequence derives from an adult who was a healthcare worker with PCR-confirmed SARS-CoV-2 infection or an uninfected control (not recorded which). The sequenced material came from whole blood. The V and J genes are TRBV7-6 and TRBJ2-2; 9 bases are shared with TRBD2. This chain's CDR3 is CASSEDLAGPNTGELFF. CDR3 sequence (DNA): TGTGCCAGCAGCGAAGACCTAGCGGGACCGAACACCGGGGAGCTGTTTTTT.